This TCR beta chain stems from a study of blood T cell repertoires in COVID-19. Study background: The origin of the acute and convalescent COVID-19 samples was the United States, Italy and Spain.

Study processing details: The assay estimated nucleated cells by amplifying reference gene primers. Sequencing used immunoSEQ multiplex PCR; TCRdb keeps in-frame clones, though not all of them. Clone size and the V and J calls come from that table; the DNA yielded D and trimming. Here the sample spans some 300,000 clones, 70% to 90% being singletons. The V end was cut by 4 bases, the J end by 7 bases, with 18 bases between. Germline CDR1 reads SGHNT; CDR2 reads YYREEE (reference sequence). The CDR3 consists of 15 residues. The clonotype comes from a woman between 50 and 59 years old with active or convalescent COVID-19. This chain links TRBV5-4 with TRBJ2-1; the D gene is possibly TRBD1 (6 bases). The sequenced sample consisted of peripheral blood. The CDR3 nucleotides read TGTGCCAGCAGCCTCCTCCGGGACATCAAGAATGAGCAGTTCTTC. This gives the protein CASSLLRDIKNEQFF.